Each of the 3 T cell receptor beta chains below was sequenced from the same sample in a study of CD4+ T cells in melanoma. Using immunoSEQ multiplex PCR, the repertoire was profiled, and TCRdb retains in-frame clones only, with some absent. The sample has about 11,000 clones, about 63% seen once. Sample: cells from a culture (not recorded whether cultured in vitro). These receptors were taken from a human donor with melanoma.

This chain uses TRBV10-3 with TRBJ2-1; D not certain. The V end lost 2 bases, the J end lost 6 bases, and 23 bases lay between the germline ends. This CDR3 comprises 18 residues. Germline CDR1 reads ENHRY; CDR2 reads SYGVKD. DNA of the CDR3: TGTGCCATCAGTGAGCCTTCCCTTCGAAATAAGGGTTCCAATGAGCAGTTCTTC. This sequence encodes CAISEPSLRNKGSNEQFF.

In this sample, this clone is medium-sized. This chain connects TRBV2 to TRBJ2-3; 8 positions match TRBD2. The CDR3 spans 13 residues. Germline assignment: CDR1 SNHLY and CDR2 FYNNEI. After removal of 8 bases from V and 3 bases from J, the junction contained 4 bases not matched to a gene. The CDR3, as DNA: TGTGCCAGCGGGACTAGAGTAACAGATACGCAGTATTTT. Translation gives CASGTRVTDTQYF. Combining the CDR3 with reference TRBV2 and TRBJ2-3 gives the whole variable domain EPEVTQTPSHQVTQMGQEVILRCVPISNHLYFYWYRQILGQKVEFLVSFYNNEISEKSEIFDDQFSVERPDGSNFTLKIRSTKLEDSAMYFCASGTRVTDTQYFGPGTRLTVL.

The chain is built from TRBV6-5 and TRBJ1-6; D possibly corresponds to TRBD1 (5 bases). The V end was cut by 0 bases, the J end by 10 bases, with 10 bases between. Germline V lookup: CDR1 MNHEY, CDR2 SVGAGI. This CDR3 has 14 amino acids. CDR3 DNA sequence: TGTGCCAGCAGTTACTCGTTCAGGGACTCACCCCTCCACTTT. Protein: CASSYSFRDSPLHF.